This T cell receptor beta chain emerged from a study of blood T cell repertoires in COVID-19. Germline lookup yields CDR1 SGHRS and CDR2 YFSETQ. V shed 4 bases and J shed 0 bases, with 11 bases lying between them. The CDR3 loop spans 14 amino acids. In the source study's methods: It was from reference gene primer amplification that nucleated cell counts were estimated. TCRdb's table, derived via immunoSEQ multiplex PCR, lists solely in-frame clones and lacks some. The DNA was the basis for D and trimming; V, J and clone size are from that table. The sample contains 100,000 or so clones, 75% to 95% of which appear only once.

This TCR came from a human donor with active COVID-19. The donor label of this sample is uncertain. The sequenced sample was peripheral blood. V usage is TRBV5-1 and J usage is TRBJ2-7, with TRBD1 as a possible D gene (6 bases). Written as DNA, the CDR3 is TGCGCCAGCAGCCCCCTGGGACACTCCTACGAGCAGTACTTC. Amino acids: CASSPLGHSYEQYF.